The next 11 T cell receptor beta chains were all read from a single sample in a study of cytomegalovirus exposure and HLA in healthy donors. The primer mix had 60 Vbeta and 13 Jbeta primers. Measured with immunoSEQ multiplex PCR; TCRdb has only the in-frame clones, and not every one. This sample has roughly 150,000 clones, with roughly four fifths found just once. Sequenced sample: PBMCs. Source of these receptors: a female donor in good health and CMV-seronegative.

This chain uses TRBV27 with TRBJ1-6, with D maybe TRBD1 (6 bases). This CDR3 spans 15 amino acids. CDR1 and CDR2 from the germline V gene are MNHEY and SMNVEV (reference sequence). Trimming removed 6 bases at V and 9 bases at J, with 18 bases between. This CDR3 reads CASRIQGMEISPLHF. In DNA, the CDR3 is TGTGCCAGCAGGATACAGGGAATGGAGATTTCACCCCTCCACTTT.

The V call is TRBV5-1, the J call TRBJ2-2, with TRBD2 as a possible D gene (6 bases). The ends were cut back, 1 base at V and 0 bases at J, with 10 bases in the middle. This CDR3 spans 16 amino acids. CDR1 is SGHRS, CDR2 YFSETQ, per germline. The CDR3 is CASSLRRGANTGELFF. The CDR3 bases are TGCGCCAGCAGCTTGAGGCGGGGCGCGAACACCGGGGAGCTGTTTTTT.

To note about this clone: The junction and the germline gene differ at one end; a read error may be behind it. This chain's CDR3 is CASSEDTGRVQPQHF. CDR3 coding DNA: TGTGCCAGCAGCGAAGATACAGGGAGGGTCCAGCCCCAGCATTTT. The rearrangement uses TRBV6-1 and TRBJ1-5; possible D gene TRBD1, 6 bases. This CDR3 is 15 amino acids long. Germline V gene data show CDR1 as MNHNS and CDR2 as SASEGT.

V is TRBV2 and J is TRBJ2-1; 8 nucleotides agree with TRBD2. Trimming at V came to 6 bases and at J to 4 bases, leaving 8 bases not matched to a gene. This CDR3 has 15 amino acids. CDR1 SNHLY and CDR2 FYNNEI come from the germline V gene. The chain's CDR3 is CASRDTLAGYNEQFF. CDR3 nucleotides: TGTGCCAGCAGGGACACCCTAGCGGGTTACAATGAGCAGTTCTTC.

This clone is a singleton in its sample. The gene calls are TRBV7-9 and TRBJ2-3, with TRBD1 matching 10 bases. Germline V lookup: CDR1 SEHNR, CDR2 FQNEAQ (reference sequence). The CDR3 has 15 amino acids. The ends lost 3 bases at V and 2 bases at J; junction bases unmatched: 2. The CDR3 loop is CASSLDRGFTDTQYF. CDR3 sequence (DNA): TGTGCCAGCAGCTTGGACAGGGGGTTCACAGATACGCAGTATTTT.

This chain connects TRBV29-1 to TRBJ2-1; D possibly corresponds to TRBD2 (6 bases). This CDR3 contains 14 residues. Per the germline V gene, CDR1 is SQVTM and CDR2 is ANQGSEA. V was pared by 6 bases and J by 6 bases, with 18 bases between. In DNA, the CDR3 is TGCAGCGTGGGGGTGGCGGGGATCCTCAATGAGCAGTTCTTC. Its protein product is CSVGVAGILNEQFF.

This sequence joins TRBV6-5 and TRBJ1-1; D might be TRBD1 (6 bases). Per the germline V gene, CDR1 is MNHEY and CDR2 is SVGAGI. Trimming took 8 bases from V and 0 from J, leaving 10 bases between them. This CDR3 is 13 amino acids long. CDR3 protein: CASGDILNTEAFF. DNA for the CDR3: TGTGCCAGCGGGGACATTTTGAACACTGAAGCTTTCTTT.

J is TRBJ1-5 and V is TRBV10-2; no firm D call. Germline CDR1 and CDR2: WSHSY and SAAADI. The CDR3 consists of 14 residues. The V and J ends lost 0 bases and 4 bases respectively, with 7 bases between them. CDR3 protein: CASSESPRNQPQHF. The CDR3 DNA reads as TGCGCCAGCAGTGAGTCTCCCAGGAATCAGCCCCAGCATTTT.

The DNA of the CDR3 is TGTGCCAGCAGCGGATTACCCGGGACAGTGAATGAAAAACTGTTTTTT. It codes for CASSGLPGTVNEKLFF. The chain is built from TRBV9 and TRBJ1-4; the match to TRBD1 covers 7 bases. Per germline, CDR1 SGDLS and CDR2 YYNGEE. The J segment lost 5 bases and the V segment lost 3 bases, leaving 10 bases of the junction unmatched. The CDR3 sequence is 16 residues long.

This rearrangement joins TRBV6-5 to TRBJ2-1; 11 bases fit TRBD2. This CDR3 is 15 amino acids long. V gave up 4 bases and J gave up 6 bases; unmatched junction bases: 5. Looked up from germline, CDR1 is MNHEY and CDR2 is SVGAGI. This chain's CDR3 is CASSLTSGRGNEQFF. CDR3 sequence (DNA): TGTGCCAGCAGTTTAACTAGCGGGAGAGGCAATGAGCAGTTCTTC.

The chain uses TRBV2 and TRBJ2-5; 7 nucleotides line up with TRBD1. The CDR3 length is 15 residues. V gave up 6 bases and J gave up 4 bases; unmatched junction bases: 11. CDR1 and CDR2 from the germline V gene are SNHLY and FYNNEI. DNA of the CDR3: TGTGCCAGCAGCCGGGACAGCGCTACCGGAGAGACCCAGTACTTC. It specifies CASSRDSATGETQYF.